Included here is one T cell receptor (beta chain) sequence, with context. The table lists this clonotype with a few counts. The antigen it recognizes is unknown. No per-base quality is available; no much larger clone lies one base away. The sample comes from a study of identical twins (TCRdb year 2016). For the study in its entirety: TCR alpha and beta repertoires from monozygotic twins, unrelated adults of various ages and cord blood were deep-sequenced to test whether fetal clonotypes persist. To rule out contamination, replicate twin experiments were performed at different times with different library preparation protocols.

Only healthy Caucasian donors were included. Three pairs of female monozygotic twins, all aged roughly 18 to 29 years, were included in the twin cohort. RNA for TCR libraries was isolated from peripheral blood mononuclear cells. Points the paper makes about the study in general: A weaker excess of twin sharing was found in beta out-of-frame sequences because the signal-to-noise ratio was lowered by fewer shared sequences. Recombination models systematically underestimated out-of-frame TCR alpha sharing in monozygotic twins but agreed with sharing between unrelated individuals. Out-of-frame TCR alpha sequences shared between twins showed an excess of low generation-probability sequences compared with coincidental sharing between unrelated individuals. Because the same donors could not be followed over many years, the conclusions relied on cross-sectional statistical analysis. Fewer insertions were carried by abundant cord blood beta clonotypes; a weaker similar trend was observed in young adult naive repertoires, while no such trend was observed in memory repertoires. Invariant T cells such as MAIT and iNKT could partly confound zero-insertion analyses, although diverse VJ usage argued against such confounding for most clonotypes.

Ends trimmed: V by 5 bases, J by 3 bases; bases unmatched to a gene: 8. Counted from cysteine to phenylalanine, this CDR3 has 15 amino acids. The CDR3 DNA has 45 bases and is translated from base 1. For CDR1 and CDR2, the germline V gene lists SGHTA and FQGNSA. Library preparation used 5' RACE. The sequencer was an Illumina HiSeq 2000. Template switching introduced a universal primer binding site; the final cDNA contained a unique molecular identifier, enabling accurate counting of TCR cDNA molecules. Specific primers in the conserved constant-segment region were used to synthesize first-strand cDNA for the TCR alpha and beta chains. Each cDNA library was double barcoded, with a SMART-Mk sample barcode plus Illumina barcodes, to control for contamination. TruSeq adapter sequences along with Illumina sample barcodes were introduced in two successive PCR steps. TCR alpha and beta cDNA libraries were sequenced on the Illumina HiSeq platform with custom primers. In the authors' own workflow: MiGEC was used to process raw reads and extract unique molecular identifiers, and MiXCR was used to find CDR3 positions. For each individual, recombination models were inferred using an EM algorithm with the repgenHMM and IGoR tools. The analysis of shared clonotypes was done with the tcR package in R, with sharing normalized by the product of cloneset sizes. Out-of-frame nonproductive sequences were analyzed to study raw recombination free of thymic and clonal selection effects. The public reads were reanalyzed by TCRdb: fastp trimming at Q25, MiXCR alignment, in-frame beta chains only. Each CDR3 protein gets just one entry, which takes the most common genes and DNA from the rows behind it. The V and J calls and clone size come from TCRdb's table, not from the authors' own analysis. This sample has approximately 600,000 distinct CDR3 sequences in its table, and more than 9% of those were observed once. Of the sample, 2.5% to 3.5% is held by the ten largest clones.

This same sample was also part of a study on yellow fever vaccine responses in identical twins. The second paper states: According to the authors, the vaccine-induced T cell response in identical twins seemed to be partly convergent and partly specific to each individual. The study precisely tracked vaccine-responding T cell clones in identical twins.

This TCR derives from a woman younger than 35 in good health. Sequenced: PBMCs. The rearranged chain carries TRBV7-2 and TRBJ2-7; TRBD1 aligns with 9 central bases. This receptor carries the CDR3 CASSTRQGGVYEQYF. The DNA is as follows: TGTGCCAGCAGCACCCGACAGGGGGGAGTCTACGAGCAGTACTTC.